This is a list of T cell receptor beta chains from one sample in a study of CD8 T cells in Susac syndrome. TCRdb analysed the immunoSEQ multiplex PCR reads with MiXCR anew, one entry per CDR3 protein. The sample carries 150,000 to 200,000 distinct CDR3 sequences, around 90% recorded once. The sequencing sample was made of CD4+ T cells from PBMCs. The receptors come from a human donor with Susac syndrome. CDR3s include the opening cysteine and the closing phenylalanine or tryptophan. D genes are given only for firm matches. Not every row has a clone size; where given, it reads once, few, many or a size class.

j_call | d_call | v_call | clone_size | cdr3_nt | cdr3_aa
TRBJ2-3 | . | TRBV5-4 | . | TGTGCCAGCAGCTTAGTAATCACAGATACGCAGTATTTT | CASSLVITDTQYF
TRBJ2-1 | TRBD2 | TRBV20-1 | . | TGCAGTGCTAGAGAAGCGGGGGCATACAATGAGCAGTTCTTC | CSAREAGAYNEQFF
TRBJ1-3 | . | TRBV9 | . | TGTGCCAGCAGCGTAGCAGAGGTGATCTCTGGAAACACCATATATTTT | CASSVAEVISGNTIYF
TRBJ2-3 | . | TRBV2 | . | TGTGCCAGCAGTGAATCGGCGGGCAGGCGGTCGGATACGCAGTATTTT | CASSESAGRRSDTQYF
TRBJ2-1 | TRBD2 | TRBV3-1 | . | TGTGCCAGCAGCCCCCTGGGAGGGGAAAATCGAGGTGAGCAGTTCTTC | CASSPLGGENRGEQFF
TRBJ2-3 | . | TRBV3-1 | . | TGTGCCAGCAGCCAAGATGACGGGGGCTGGGGTACGCAGTATTTT | CASSQDDGGWGTQYF
TRBJ1-1 | . | TRBV29-1 | . | TGCAGCGCACAGGGTCCCGTTGATGAAGCTTTCTTT | CSAQGPVDEAFF
TRBJ1-5 | . | TRBV12-3/TRBV12-4 | . | TGTGCCAGCAGCTTAGGTAGGGCTAGCAATCAGCCCCAGCATTTT | CASSLGRASNQPQHF
TRBJ1-6 | TRBD1 | TRBV7-9 | . | TGTGCCAGCAGCTTAAATCGGGCAGGGGGTGATCCCCTCCACTTT | CASSLNRAGGDPLHF
TRBJ2-2 | . | TRBV30 | . | TGTGCCTGGAGCCGGGGGCCCGGGGAGCTGTTTTTT | CAWSRGPGELFF
TRBJ1-1 | . | TRBV9 | . | TGTGCCAGCAGCGAGCTACAGGGAAACACTGAAGCTTTCTTT | CASSELQGNTEAFF
TRBJ1-1 | TRBD1 | TRBV10-3 | . | TGTGCCATCAGGGGGGCAGGGGGCAGGACTGAAGCTTTCTTT | CAIRGAGGRTEAFF
TRBJ2-7 | . | TRBV20-1 | . | TGCAGTGCTAGAGGGTTTCCAGGCTCCTACGAGCAGTACTTC | CSARGFPGSYEQYF
TRBJ2-1 | TRBD2 | TRBV6-4 | . | TGTGCCAGCAGTGACCTAGCGGGGGGGCAGACGGAGCAGTTCTTC | CASSDLAGGQTEQFF
TRBJ2-3 | . | TRBV3-1 | . | TGTGCCAGCAGCCAAGCGTCTTATATCGGCGGCACAGATACGCAGTATTTT | CASSQASYIGGTDTQYF
TRBJ1-5 | . | TRBV12-3/TRBV12-4 | . | TGTGCCAGCAGTTTAGAAGGAGGAGAGCCCCAGCATTTT | CASSLEGGEPQHF
TRBJ2-1 | TRBD1 | TRBV6-1 | . | TGTGCCAGCAGTGAAGAGCGACAGGGGGCACAAGAGCAGTTCTTC | CASSEERQGAQEQFF
TRBJ1-5 | TRBD1 | TRBV5-1 | . | TGCGCCAGCAGCTTGGAGGGGGCTAGCAATCAGCCCCAGCATTTT | CASSLEGASNQPQHF
TRBJ1-1 | . | TRBV28 | . | TGTGCCAGCAGTTTCCAGCTAGACACTGAAGCTTTCTTT | CASSFQLDTEAFF
TRBJ1-1 | . | TRBV4-1 | . | TGCGCCAGCAGCCAAGATTTTGGGCTTGTTGCTTTCTTT | CASSQDFGLVAFF
TRBJ2-1 | TRBD2 | TRBV5-1 | once | TGCGCCAGCAGCGCGGGACTAGCGGGAAATTGGGATCGCAATGAGCAGTTCTTC | CASSAGLAGNWDRNEQFF
TRBJ2-1 | . | TRBV28 | . | TGTGCCAGCAGTTCCCCGCAGATAGGTGAGCAGTTCTTC | CASSSPQIGEQFF
TRBJ2-3 | . | TRBV5-1 | . | TGCGCCAGCAGGCCTCAAACCACAGATACGCAGTATTTT | CASRPQTTDTQYF
TRBJ2-5 | . | TRBV6-1 | . | TGTGCCAGCAGGGAAGAGACCCAGTACTTC | CASREETQYF
TRBJ1-5 | . | TRBV28 | . | TGTGCCAGCAGTTATTCCTCCTGGCATCAGCCCCAGCATTTT | CASSYSSWHQPQHF
TRBJ2-7 | TRBD1 | TRBV12-5 | . | TGTGCTAGTCGGGGGGGACAGGGGGCGCGGGAGCAGTACTTC | CASRGGQGAREQYF
TRBJ1-1 | . | TRBV30 | . | TGTGCCTGGAGTTGGGCTGGGGCGACTGAAGCTTTCTTT | CAWSWAGATEAFF
TRBJ1-5 | TRBD1 | TRBV5-1 | . | TGCGCCAGCAGCCCGACAGGGGATAGCAATCAGCCCCAGCATTTT | CASSPTGDSNQPQHF
TRBJ2-2 | . | TRBV27 | once | TGTGCCAGCAGTTTCTACGGGATCCTATCCGGGGAGCTGTTTTTT | CASSFYGILSGELFF
TRBJ1-1 | . | TRBV6-5 | . | TGTGCCAGCAGTCGACAGAACGGGGATGAAGCTTTCTTT | CASSRQNGDEAFF
TRBJ1-4 | TRBD1 | TRBV12-3/TRBV12-4 | . | TGTGCCAGCAGTTTACCCGGGACAGGGGGTGAAAAACTGTTTTTT | CASSLPGTGGEKLFF